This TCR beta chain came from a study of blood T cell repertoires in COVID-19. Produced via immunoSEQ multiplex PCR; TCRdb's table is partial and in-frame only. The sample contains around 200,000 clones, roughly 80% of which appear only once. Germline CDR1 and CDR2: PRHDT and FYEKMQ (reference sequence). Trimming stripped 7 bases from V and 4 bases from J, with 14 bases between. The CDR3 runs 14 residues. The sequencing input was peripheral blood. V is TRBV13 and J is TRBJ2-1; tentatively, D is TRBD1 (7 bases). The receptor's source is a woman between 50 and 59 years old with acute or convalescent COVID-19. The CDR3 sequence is CASTRGTEYNEQFF. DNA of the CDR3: TGTGCCAGCACCCGGGGGACAGAGTACAATGAGCAGTTCTTC.